This T cell receptor beta chain appears in the sequencing data of a study of T cell responses to AZD1222 COVID-19 vaccine. Study-wide results and limits: White British people made up most donors, females outnumbered males, and clonal diversity was possibly underestimated. Just a handful of people given AZD1222 tested seropositive at baseline. Spike as a whole was targeted by vaccine-associated CD4 TCRs, dominant at 160-218 and 743-854.

A remark on this clone: Its matching antigen is unknown.

The repertoire was sequenced with immunoSEQ multiplex PCR; TCRdb's copy has only in-frame clones and lacks some. The sample yields roughly 120,000 clones, 70% to 85% seen once. Sequencing was performed on peripheral blood, taken on day 0 of AZD1222 vaccination. The sequence came from an adult in good health.

This CDR3 is CASSPTGGAGNTIYF. DNA of the CDR3: TGTGCCAGCAGCCCAACAGGCGGCGCTGGAAACACCATATATTTT. This rearrangement joins TRBV7-3 to TRBJ1-3; D is perhaps TRBD1 (5 bases). From germline, CDR1 is SGHTA and CDR2 FQGTGA. V gave up 5 bases and J gave up 2 bases, with 13 bases separating them. CDR3 length: 15 residues. The entire variable domain, with the rest obtained from reference TRBV7-3 and TRBJ1-3, is as follows: GAGVSQTPSNKVTEKGKYVELRCDPISGHTALYWYRQSLGQGPEFLIYFQGTGAADDSGLPNDRFFAVRPEGSVSTLKIQRTERGDSAVYLCASSPTGGAGNTIYFGEGSWLTVV.